The 25 T cell receptor beta chains reported below all come from one sample, sequenced in a study of Ad26.COV2.S vaccination and SARS-CoV-2 variants. Treatment in this sample: some 19 received Ad26.COV2.S at low or high dose, single or two shots; about 5 received placebo; per-sample allocation not given. Material that was analyzed had been drawn on day 63 after the first vaccine or placebo injection. Profiling relied on immunoSEQ multiplex PCR, and the TCRdb table lists in-frame clones only, not all of them. This sample has about 260,000 clones, with 70% to 90% found just once. The sequencing used peripheral blood, collected in a trial of Ad26.COV2.S vaccine versus placebo. The origin of the receptors is a person between 18 and 65 years old who received the Ad26.COV2.S COVID-19 vaccine or a placebo.

The rearrangement links TRBV11-3 to TRBJ2-2; the D gene is possibly TRBD1 (6 bases). Germline lookup yields CDR1 SGHNT and CDR2 YENEEA. Trimming removed 6 bases from V and 0 bases from J, with 14 bases in between. The CDR3 spans 16 residues. CDR3 residues: CASSQAQGSNTGELFF. CDR3 sequence (DNA): TGTGCCAGCAGTCAAGCTCAGGGGTCGAACACCGGGGAGCTGTTTTTT.

V is TRBV4-1 and J is TRBJ2-3, with 11 bases that match TRBD2. Germline CDR1 reads MGHRA; CDR2 reads YSYEKL. The CDR3 totals 18 residues. The junction had 6 bases not matched to a gene; V was cut back by 1 base and J by 0 bases. The CDR3 bases are TGCGCCAGCAGCCAAGTCTTTGGGACTAGCGGAAGCACAGATACGCAGTATTTT. The encoded protein is CASSQVFGTSGSTDTQYF.

The rearrangement joins TRBV5-4 to TRBJ2-3; 9 bases are shared with TRBD1. The junction had 9 bases not matched to a gene; V was cut back by 2 bases and J by 8 bases. This CDR3 has 15 residues. Germline CDR1 SGHNT, CDR2 YYREEE (reference sequence). The CDR3 sequence is CASSFPGQGRGTQYF. The DNA of the CDR3 is TGTGCCAGCAGCTTTCCGGGACAGGGAAGGGGTACGCAGTATTTT.

V and J are TRBV7-9 and TRBJ2-5; D remains ambiguous. V was pared by 0 bases and J by 5 bases, with 7 bases between. The CDR3 consists of 13 residues. CDR1 is SEHNR and CDR2 is FQNEAQ in the germline V gene (reference sequence). Written as DNA, the CDR3 is TGTGCCAGCAGCTTAGCGCCCCGCGAGACCCAGTACTTC. Amino acid sequence: CASSLAPRETQYF.

The CDR3 DNA reads TGTGCCAGCAGTTTGGGGGCGCGTTTGGGCGAGCAGTACGTC. Translating it yields CASSLGARLGEQYV. V gene TRBV28 combines with J gene TRBJ2-7, with D possibly being TRBD1 (6 bases). Trimming removed 3 bases from V and 6 bases from J, with 15 bases in between. This CDR3 is 14 amino acids long. Per the germline V gene, CDR1 is MDHEN and CDR2 is SYDVKM.

This sequence joins TRBV25-1 and TRBJ2-7; 7 bases line up with TRBD1. The CDR3 consists of 17 residues. The V gene end was trimmed by 3 bases and the J gene end by 0 bases; junction bases not matched to a gene: 11. CDR1 and CDR2 from the germline V gene are MGHDK and SYGVNS. CDR3 amino acids: CASSDPKGTAFSYEQYF. The CDR3 DNA reads as TGTGCCAGCAGTGATCCAAAAGGGACAGCTTTCTCCTACGAGCAGTACTTC.

The chain links TRBV5-1 to TRBJ1-4; unclear D gene. The CDR3 is made up of 14 amino acids. Germline loops: CDR1 SGHRS, CDR2 YFSETQ. The ends were cut back, 5 bases at V and 5 bases at J, with 13 bases in the middle. This CDR3 is CASRSSALNEKLFF. The CDR3 nucleotides are TGCGCCAGCAGATCCTCGGCCCTAAATGAAAAACTGTTTTTT.

This clone was seen only a few times. The CDR3 coding sequence is TGTGCAAGTCGCCCTCGCCGAACGAGCTCTGGGGCCAACGTCCTGACTTTC. Translation: CASRPRRTSSGANVLTF. The chain joins TRBV12-2 to TRBJ2-6; the DNA was not used to check the table's D call, TRBD2. TRBV12-2 is a pseudogene segment. The CDR3 has 17 amino acids.

The chain employs TRBV7-9 and TRBJ2-2, with D unresolved. Germline V CDR1 and CDR2: SEHNR, FQNEAQ (reference sequence). V lost 7 bases, J lost 2 bases, and 11 bases lay in between. This CDR3 is built from 14 residues. The CDR3 DNA sequence: TGTGCCAGCATCCAATCTACCAACACCGGGGAGCTGTTTTTT. It yields the protein CASIQSTNTGELFF.

This clone was recorded once. The chain couples TRBV4-3 to TRBJ1-1; D is ambiguous. V lost 3 bases and J lost 1, with 15 bases in between. This CDR3 is 16 amino acids long. From germline, CDR1 is LGHNA and CDR2 YSLEER. The CDR3 coding sequence is TGCGCCAGCAGCCAGGCGCAAGGGTATTGGAACACTGAAGCTTTCTTT. Protein: CASSQAQGYWNTEAFF.

The rearrangement uses TRBV7-3 and TRBJ2-2; either TRBD1 or TRBD2 may supply D (5 bases each). Per germline, CDR1 SGHTA and CDR2 FQGTGA. Trimming stripped 5 bases from V and 0 bases from J, with 13 bases between. This CDR3 has 16 residues. The CDR3 protein is CASSPTGTPNTGELFF. The DNA of the CDR3 is TGTGCCAGCAGCCCGACCGGGACCCCGAACACCGGGGAGCTGTTTTTT. Filled out from reference TRBV7-3 and TRBJ2-2, the complete variable domain reads GAGVSQTPSNKVTEKGKYVELRCDPISGHTALYWYRQSLGQGPEFLIYFQGTGAADDSGLPNDRFFAVRPEGSVSTLKIQRTERGDSAVYLCASSPTGTPNTGELFFGEGSRLTVL.

This clone was seen a single time. This rearrangement joins TRBV12-2 to TRBJ2-7; TRBD1 is the table's D call and was not checked against the DNA. TRBV12-2 is described as a pseudogene. The CDR3 contains 14 residues. The CDR3 sequence is CASRLLRGTYEQYV. DNA for the CDR3: TGTGCAAGTCGCTTACTTAGGGGCACCTACGAGCAGTACGTC.

The chain combines TRBV10-3 with TRBJ2-2; D remains unclear. Trimming took off 3 bases at V and 0 bases at J, with 8 bases between the two ends. Germline V gene data show CDR1 as ENHRY and CDR2 as SYGVKD. The CDR3 consists of 15 residues. The CDR3 sequence is CAISESHTNTGELFF. CDR3 DNA: TGTGCCATCAGTGAAAGTCACACGAACACCGGGGAGCTGTTTTTT.

The gene calls are TRBV3-1 (or the pseudogene TRBV3-2) and TRBJ1-2; D is perhaps TRBD1 (6 bases). Per germline, CDR1 LGHDT and CDR2 YNNKEL (reference sequence). V was clipped by 1 base and J by 2 bases, with 11 bases between them. The CDR3 length is 15 residues. The CDR3 loop is CASSQAGRGNYGYTF. For the CDR3, the DNA is TGTGCCAGCAGCCAAGCAGGGAGGGGGAACTATGGCTACACCTTC.

V gene TRBV19 combines with J gene TRBJ2-1; D might be TRBD1 or TRBD2, each matching 5 bases. Deletions cut 5 bases from V and 1 base from J, with 9 bases between. The germline gives CDR1 LNHDA, CDR2 SQIVND (reference sequence). The CDR3 consists of 14 residues. Here the CDR3 DNA reads TGTGCCAGTAGTTATGGGGGTTCCTACAATGAGCAGTTCTTC. This gives the protein CASSYGGSYNEQFF. Looking up the rest from reference TRBV19 and TRBJ2-1 gives the full variable domain: DGGITQSPKYLFRKEGQNVTLSCEQNLNHDAMYWYRQDPGQGLRLIYYSQIVNDFQKGDIAEGYSVSREKKESFPLTVTSAQKNPTAFYLCASSYGGSYNEQFFGPGTRLTVL.

The V gene is TRBV27, the J gene TRBJ1-1; D possibly corresponds to TRBD1 (5 bases). Germline values: CDR1 MNHEY, CDR2 SMNVEV (reference sequence). The CDR3 is 13 residues long. The V gene lost 8 bases and the J gene lost 0 bases, with 10 bases spanning the gap. CDR3: CASGRGMNTEAFF. Here the CDR3 DNA reads TGTGCCAGCGGAAGGGGAATGAACACTGAAGCTTTCTTT.

The rearrangement uses TRBV4-2 and TRBJ1-1; 9 positions match TRBD1. Germline V lookup: CDR1 LGHNA, CDR2 YNFKEQ. This CDR3 spans 16 amino acids. The junction had 11 bases not matched to a gene; V was cut back by 5 bases and J by 4 bases. CDR3 in amino acids: CASSGYSDRGGTEAFF. The CDR3 bases are TGTGCCAGCAGCGGGTATTCGGACAGGGGAGGCACTGAAGCTTTCTTT.

The genes are TRBV19 and TRBJ2-3; either TRBD1 or TRBD2 may supply D (5 bases each). V shed 0 bases and J shed 1 base, with 8 bases lying between them. The CDR3 totals 15 residues. From germline, CDR1 is LNHDA and CDR2 SQIVND (reference sequence). DNA for the CDR3: TGTGCCAGTAGTATAGATCTGGGGGGCACAGATACGCAGTATTTT. Residues: CASSIDLGGTDTQYF.

The genes are TRBV5-6 and TRBJ1-2; D gene uncertain. This CDR3 has 15 residues. The V and J ends lost 2 bases and 5 bases respectively, with 16 bases between them. CDR1 and CDR2 (germline): SGHDT, YYEEEE. In nucleotides, the CDR3 is TGTGCCAGCAGCTTATCGTCAGGTGGGCCGTATGGCTACACCTTC. This gives the protein CASSLSSGGPYGYTF.

The V call is TRBV4-1, the J call TRBJ1-2; the match to TRBD1 covers 9 bases. Trimming at V came to 4 bases and at J to 8 bases, leaving 5 bases not matched to a gene. In germline, CDR1 is MGHRA, CDR2 YSYEKL. The CDR3 extends over 13 amino acids. The CDR3 region has the DNA TGCGCCAGCAGCCCTGGACAGGGGATCGGCTACACCTTC. Encoded protein: CASSPGQGIGYTF.

V and J are TRBV7-2 and TRBJ1-5, with a tentative D call TRBD1 (5 bases). The CDR3 is 14 amino acids. The V and J ends lost 5 bases and 2 bases respectively, with 10 bases between them. Germline CDR1 SGHTA, CDR2 FQGNSA. CDR3 region: CASSPGTGNQPQHF. Written as DNA, the CDR3 is TGTGCCAGCAGCCCCGGGACGGGCAATCAGCCCCAGCATTTT.

J is TRBJ2-1 and V is TRBV6-2 or TRBV6-3, with D perhaps matching TRBD2 (6 bases). The CDR3 runs to 15 residues. Trimming cost V 1 base and J 3 bases, with 10 bases left between them. The germline V gene has CDR1 MNHEY and CDR2 SVGEGT. Here the CDR3 reads CASSYFLASYNEQFF. The DNA for the CDR3 is TGTGCCAGCAGTTACTTTCTAGCGAGCTACAATGAGCAGTTCTTC.

V usage is TRBV6-2 or TRBV6-3 and J usage is TRBJ2-1; possibly TRBD2 for D (5 bases). This CDR3 is 18 amino acids long. V lost 3 bases to trimming and J lost 1 base, with 19 bases between them. Germline values: CDR1 MNHEY, CDR2 SVGEGT. CDR3: CASSYSSNLAQSYNEQFF. The CDR3, as DNA: TGTGCCAGCAGTTATTCATCCAATCTAGCACAATCCTACAATGAGCAGTTCTTC.

The chain is built from TRBV6-5 and TRBJ2-5, with TRBD1 matching 7 bases. Germline V gene sequence: CDR1 MNHEY, CDR2 SVGAGI. The CDR3 runs 15 residues. Trimming cost V 8 bases and J 3 bases; bases outside gene matches: 12. This CDR3 reads CASQYRDSPKETQYF. DNA for the CDR3: TGTGCCAGCCAATACCGGGACAGCCCAAAAGAGACCCAGTACTTC.

V usage is TRBV5-1 and J usage is TRBJ2-3; 8 bases are a match to TRBD1. CDR1 is SGHRS, CDR2 YFSETQ, per germline. The CDR3 has 14 amino acids. The J segment lost 1 base and the V segment lost 4 bases, leaving 2 bases of the junction unmatched. The CDR3 is CASSRGQGTDTQYF. CDR3 nucleotides: TGCGCCAGCAGCCGGGGACAGGGCACAGATACGCAGTATTTT.